A single sample gave rise to the 13 T cell receptor beta chains below, sequenced in a study of control samples from healthy donors and cancer patients. Profiled with immunoSEQ multiplex PCR; TCRdb holds only in-frame clones, not every one. The sample lists fewer than 85,000 clones, around 91% occurring once. Input material: blood. These receptors were collected from a man in his forties or fifties in good health.

This rearrangement joins TRBV7-8 to TRBJ2-6; maybe TRBD1 (5 bases). Trimming pared 1 base from V and 4 bases from J, leaving 14 bases between. Per the germline V gene, CDR1 is SGHVS and CDR2 is FQNEAQ. The CDR3 consists of 17 residues. As DNA, the CDR3 is TGTGCCAGCAGCTTAGTTAAGGAGACAGCGGGGGCCAACGTCCTGACTTTC. Translating gives CASSLVKETAGANVLTF.

This chain joins TRBV4-3 and TRBJ1-3; D might be TRBD1 (5 bases). V lost 4 bases and J 6 bases, leaving 13 bases between the germline ends. Germline CDR1 reads LGHNA; CDR2 reads YSLEER. This CDR3 comprises 14 residues. The DNA of the CDR3 is TGCGCCAGCAGCCCAGACCGACAGACAAACACCATATATTTT. Encoded protein: CASSPDRQTNTIYF.

The chain uses TRBV15 and TRBJ1-1; D may be TRBD1 (5 bases). Germline values: CDR1 LNHNV, CDR2 YYDKDF (reference sequence). Trimming stripped 2 bases from V and 8 bases from J, with 6 bases between. This CDR3 is 11 amino acids long. CDR3 sequence: CATSRRQEAFF. For the CDR3, the DNA is TGTGCCACCAGCAGACGACAGGAAGCTTTCTTT.

The J gene is TRBJ2-7, the V gene TRBV3-1 (or the pseudogene TRBV3-2); 9 bases are a match to TRBD2. The CDR3 has 15 residues. V dropped 2 bases and J dropped 4; count of bases not matched to a gene: 6. CDR1 is LGHDT and CDR2 is YNNKEL in the germline V gene (reference sequence). CDR3 in amino acids: CASSQMASGEYEQYF. The CDR3 coding sequence is TGTGCCAGCAGCCAAATGGCTAGCGGGGAATACGAGCAGTACTTC.

The chain couples TRBV11-1 to TRBJ2-3; D might be TRBD1 (5 bases). Trimming removed 1 base at V and 5 bases at J, with 13 bases between. CDR1 and CDR2 (germline): SGHAT, FQDESV (reference sequence). This CDR3 has 15 residues. The CDR3 nucleotides read TGTGCCAGCAGCTTAGAGGGCCAGGGCGGAGATACGCAGTATTTT. It codes for CASSLEGQGGDTQYF.

The rearrangement uses TRBV7-9 and TRBJ2-1; D gene unclear. V was cut by 4 bases and J by 6 bases, with 13 bases left in between. The CDR3 spans 14 residues. Per the germline V gene, CDR1 is SEHNR and CDR2 is FQNEAQ (reference sequence). The CDR3 nucleotides are TGTGCCAGCAGCTGGGCCTGGGGTGGCAATGAGCAGTTCTTC. Translated: CASSWAWGGNEQFF.

The gene calls are TRBV11-1 and TRBJ1-3, with D tentatively TRBD1 (5 bases). Germline CDR1 SGHAT, CDR2 FQDESV (reference sequence). Trimming left V 3 bases short and J 7 bases short, with 16 bases between. The CDR3 runs 15 residues. CDR3 coding DNA: TGTGCCAGCAGCTTTGGGACCCCGGCTGTTAACACCATATATTTT. This translates into CASSFGTPAVNTIYF.

CDR3 protein: CASSEGGQNNQPQHF. The CDR3 DNA is TGTGCCAGCAGTGAAGGTGGACAGAACAATCAGCCCCAGCATTTT. The chain combines TRBV2 with TRBJ1-5, with D maybe TRBD1 (6 bases). CDR3 length: 15 amino acids. Germline V gives CDR1 SNHLY, CDR2 FYNNEI. The V gene lost 1 base and the J gene lost 3 bases, with 10 bases spanning the gap.

V and J are TRBV6-6 and TRBJ2-7; perhaps TRBD2 as D (5 bases). The V gene's germline CDR1 is MNHNY and CDR2 SVGAGI (reference sequence). V was pared by 0 bases and J by 5 bases, with 14 bases between. The length of the CDR3 is 15 residues. Here the CDR3 reads CASSYSRGFNDEQYF. The CDR3 DNA sequence: TGTGCCAGCAGTTACTCGAGAGGGTTTAACGACGAGCAGTACTTC.

The chain combines TRBV9 with TRBJ2-1; 7 bases agree with TRBD2. The V gene's germline CDR1 is SGDLS and CDR2 YYNGEE. V lost 0 bases to trimming and J lost 6 bases; unmatched junction nucleotides: 3. There are 14 residues in the CDR3. In DNA, the CDR3 is TGTGCCAGCAGCGTAGCGCTAGCGGCCAATGAGCAGTTCTTC. Its translation is CASSVALAANEQFF.

The chain is built from TRBV27 and TRBJ1-6; D uncertain. This CDR3 has 14 amino acids. The V gene lost 10 bases and the J gene lost 5 bases, with 15 bases spanning the gap. CDR1 and CDR2 from the germline V gene are MNHEY and SMNVEV (reference sequence). The CDR3 nucleotides are TGTGCCACCAAAAACATGGGGAATAATTCACCCCTCCACTTT. Its translation is CATKNMGNNSPLHF.

The chain carries TRBV3-1 (or the pseudogene TRBV3-2) and TRBJ1-2; D not certain. Trimming stripped 1 base from V and 3 bases from J, with 6 bases between. Looked up from germline, CDR1 is LGHDT and CDR2 is YNNKEL (reference sequence). The CDR3 sequence is 13 residues long. The CDR3 DNA sequence: TGTGCCAGCAGCCAAGTTACAGACTATGGCTACACCTTC. Its protein product is CASSQVTDYGYTF.

This chain connects TRBV3-1 (or the pseudogene TRBV3-2) to TRBJ1-5, with 9 bases matching TRBD1. From germline, CDR1 is LGHDT and CDR2 YNNKEL (reference sequence). There are 14 residues in the CDR3. V gave up 5 bases and J gave up 6 bases; unmatched junction bases: 5. CDR3 DNA sequence: TGTGCCAGCAGCTACCGACAGGGGGGTCAGCCCCAGCATTTT. It codes for CASSYRQGGQPQHF.